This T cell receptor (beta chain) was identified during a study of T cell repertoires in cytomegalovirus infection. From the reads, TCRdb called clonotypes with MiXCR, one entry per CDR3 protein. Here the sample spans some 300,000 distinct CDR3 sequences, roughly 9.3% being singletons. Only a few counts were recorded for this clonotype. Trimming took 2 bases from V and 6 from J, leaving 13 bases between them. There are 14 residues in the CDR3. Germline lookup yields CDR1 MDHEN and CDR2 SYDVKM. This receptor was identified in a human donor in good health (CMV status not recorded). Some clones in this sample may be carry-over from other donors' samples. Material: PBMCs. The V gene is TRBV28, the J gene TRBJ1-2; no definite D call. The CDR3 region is CASSLGSSSHGYTF. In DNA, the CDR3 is TGTGCCAGCAGTTTAGGTTCTAGCAGCCATGGCTACACCTTC.